Sequencing of this T cell receptor beta chain was carried out in a study of cytomegalovirus exposure and HLA in healthy donors. PCR amplification relied on 60 Vbeta primers (plus 13 Jbeta primers). Generated by immunoSEQ multiplex PCR, the TCRdb table keeps only in-frame clones and is missing some. The sample lists tens of thousands of clones; around 60% were seen once. The V gene end was trimmed by 7 bases and the J gene end by 3 bases; junction bases not matched to a gene: 11. The CDR3 length is 15 residues. Germline assignment: CDR1 MNHEY and CDR2 SVGAGI. The sample was PBMCs. The chain joins TRBV6-5 to TRBJ2-7; 8 nucleotides line up with TRBD1. The receptor's source is a human donor in good health. CDR3 in amino acids: CASTLYAGGNYEQYF. The DNA for the CDR3 is TGTGCCAGCACCTTGTATGCAGGGGGCAACTACGAGCAGTACTTC.